The rows below give T cell receptor beta chains drawn from one sample of a study of tissue T cells after allogeneic stem cell transplantation. Generated by immunoSEQ multiplex PCR, the TCRdb table keeps only in-frame clones and is missing some. The sample records fewer than 6,500 clones, roughly 70% being singletons. The sequencing used tissue from the stomach, collected at autopsy. The receptors stem from a woman aged 18-55 years with breast cancer. CDR3s include the opening cysteine and the closing phenylalanine or tryptophan. A D gene is named only where the DNA matches it firmly. Expanded clones get a size class; other rows say once, few or many, or leave the size out.

>TRBV2|NA|TRBJ1-4|NA
TGTGCCAGCAGTGAATTAAGGGGCGGTGAAAAACTGTTTTTT
CASSELRGGEKLFF
>TRBV5-1|NA|TRBJ2-2|NA
TGCGCCAGCAGCAATGTACTCACCGGGGAGCTGTTTTTT
CASSNVLTGELFF
>TRBV6-4|TRBD2|TRBJ2-3|NA
TGTGCCAGCAGTGGGACTAGCGGGGGCACAGATACGCAGTATTTT
CASSGTSGGTDTQYF
>TRBV14|NA|TRBJ2-1|NA
TGTGCCAGCAGCCAGGCCCTATATAATGAGCAGTTCTTC
CASSQALYNEQFF
>TRBV30|TRBD1|TRBJ1-5|few
TGTGCCTGGAGCGACGACAGGGGAAGCAATCAGCCCCAGCATTTT
CAWSDDRGSNQPQHF
>TRBV6-2/TRBV6-3|NA|TRBJ1-6|NA
TGTGCCAGCAGTTACTCGCCTAATTCACCCCTCCACTTT
CASSYSPNSPLHF
>TRBV5-1|NA|TRBJ2-7|NA
TGCGCCAGCACTGTTGAGCGGATGGGGTACGAGCAGTACTTC
CASTVERMGYEQYF
>TRBV7-2|NA|TRBJ2-5|few
TGTGCCAGCAGCCGAGGAGGTGAGGAGACCCAGTACTTC
CASSRGGEETQYF
>TRBV7-7|NA|TRBJ2-5|NA
TGTGCTAGCAGCCAGACGGGCCAAGAGACCCAGTACTTC
CASSQTGQETQYF
>TRBV6-4|TRBD2|TRBJ2-3|NA
TGTGCCAGCAGTAGCGGGGGGGACACAGATACGCAGTATTTT
CASSSGGDTDTQYF
>TRBV7-9|NA|TRBJ2-3|NA
TGTGCCAGCAGCCCCATGATAGTTAGTGGCACAGATACGCAGTATTTT
CASSPMIVSGTDTQYF
>TRBV5-1|TRBD1|TRBJ2-2|NA
TGCGCCAGCACCCCAGCTGGGACAGATACTACCGGGGAGCTGTTTTTT
CASTPAGTDTTGELFF
>TRBV7-2|NA|TRBJ1-3|NA
TGTGCCAGCAGCTCCGTAAGCTCTGGAAACACCATATATTTT
CASSSVSSGNTIYF
>TRBV7-2|TRBD2|TRBJ2-1|NA
TGTGCCAGCAGCTTGAGGACTAGCGGGGGCCCCCATGAGCAGTTCTTC
CASSLRTSGGPHEQFF
>TRBV7-9|NA|TRBJ1-3|NA
TGTGCCAGCAGCAAGGGTATTCTCTCTGGAAACACCATATATTTT
CASSKGILSGNTIYF
>TRBV4-3|NA|TRBJ1-5|NA
TGCGCCAGCAGCCAAACATACCGGGAAAATCAGCCCCAGCATTTT
CASSQTYRENQPQHF
>TRBV6-4|NA|TRBJ2-1|NA
TGTGCCAGCAGCCCCGCCGACTACAATGAGCAGTTCTTC
CASSPADYNEQFF
>TRBV9|NA|TRBJ2-4|large
TGTGCCAGCAGCGTAGACTCAGGGGACATTCAGTACTTC
CASSVDSGDIQYF
>TRBV4-3|TRBD2|TRBJ2-3|NA
TGCGCCAGCAGCCCCGACCGGCGGGAGGCCACAGATACGCAGTATTTT
CASSPDRREATDTQYF
>TRBV6-4|NA|TRBJ2-3|few
TGTGCCAGCAGTGACGGGAGCACAGATACGCAGTATTTT
CASSDGSTDTQYF
>TRBV7-8|NA|TRBJ2-3|few
TGTGCCAGCAGCTTAGTTGGGGGCCTTCATACAGATACGCAGTATTTT
CASSLVGGLHTDTQYF
>TRBV7-2|TRBD2|TRBJ2-7|few
TGTGCCAGCAGCCTCCACTCTTTCAGCGGGAGCTCCTACGAGCAGTACTTC
CASSLHSFSGSSYEQYF
>TRBV10-2|TRBD1|TRBJ1-1|few
TGCGCCATCAATCCAGGGGGCGTGAACACTGAAGCTTTCTTT
CAINPGGVNTEAFF
>TRBV7-2|NA|TRBJ1-1|NA
TGTGCCAGCAGCTTAATGGGGAACACTGAAGCTTTCTTT
CASSLMGNTEAFF
>TRBV7-9|NA|TRBJ1-1|NA
TGTGCCAGCAGCTTAGCAGGGGTGAACACTGAAGCTTTCTTT
CASSLAGVNTEAFF
>TRBV30|NA|TRBJ1-2|NA
TGTGCCTGGACGAACGGCGGACCGACGGTCACCTTC
CAWTNGGPTVTF